This note documents a single T cell receptor beta chain sequence. The record originates from a study of T cells in tumors after PD-1 blockade. In germline, CDR1 is SQVTM, CDR2 ANQGSEA. V was pared by 7 bases and J by 0 bases, with 15 bases between. The CDR3 runs to 14 residues. Using immunoSEQ multiplex PCR, the repertoire was profiled, and TCRdb retains in-frame clones only, with some absent. The table includes more than 14,000 clones, around 80% detected once. The specimen was PBMCs, collected after anti-PD-1 treatment. The chain has TRBV29-1 and TRBJ2-5; D call uncertain. This TCR derives from a human donor with basal cell carcinoma. The CDR3 here is CSAPAWTDQETQYF. CDR3 in DNA: TGCAGCGCCCCCGCATGGACGGACCAAGAGACCCAGTACTTC.